This TCR beta chain was obtained from a study of spatial heterogeneity in lung cancer. One entry per CDR3 protein, called by TCRdb with MiXCR from the 5' RACE reads. The sample lists 100,000 to 120,000 distinct CDR3 sequences, approximately 10% occurring once. Indicated time point: blood at routine non-recurrence follow-up after resection. CDR3 length: 15 amino acids. In this sample, this clonotype turned up a few times. This specimen was PBMCs, taken at follow-up. This chain links TRBV21-1 with TRBJ2-7; TRBD1 was called by the table and not checked on the DNA. TRBV21-1 is described as a pseudogene. The sequence was collected from a female donor with early-stage non-small cell lung cancer. This chain's CDR3 is CASPRQGPSSYEQYV. CDR3 sequence (DNA): TGTGCCAGCCCTCGACAGGGGCCTAGCTCCTACGAGCAGTACGTC.